One and the same sample provided the 32 T cell receptor beta chains below, sequenced in a study of OX40 agonist ivuxolimab in advanced cancers. Sequencing used immunoSEQ multiplex PCR; TCRdb keeps in-frame clones, though not all of them. The data show about 42,000 clones, 82% seen once. This sample comprised CD4+ or CD8+ T cells sorted from blood, obtained in a trial of the OX40 agonist ivuxolimab. The receptors here all came from an adult with an advanced solid tumor such as melanoma, head and neck, liver or kidney cancer.

This clone was observed a single time. The chain is built from TRBV27 and TRBJ1-2, with D uncertain. V dropped 2 bases and J dropped 5 bases, with 12 bases sitting between them. Germline V gene sequence: CDR1 MNHEY, CDR2 SMNVEV (reference sequence). The CDR3 totals 14 residues. The CDR3 is CASSLSGKRYGYTF. CDR3 in DNA: TGTGCCAGCAGTTTAAGTGGAAAACGTTATGGCTACACCTTC.

As concerns this clone: The sample carries other DNA sequences with the same CDR3. The chain links TRBV2 to TRBJ2-2; D is perhaps TRBD2 (5 bases). CDR3 size: 15 residues. Trimming pared 4 bases from V and 1 base from J, leaving 10 bases between. Germline V gene data show CDR1 as SNHLY and CDR2 as FYNNEI. CDR3 nucleotides: TGTGCCAGCAGTGGGACGGGGAGGAACACCGGGGAGCTGTTTTTT. Translating gives CASSGTGRNTGELFF. Based on the CDR3 plus reference TRBV2 and TRBJ2-2, the full variable domain is EPEVTQTPSHQVTQMGQEVILRCVPISNHLYFYWYRQILGQKVEFLVSFYNNEISEKSEIFDDQFSVERPDGSNFTLKIRSTKLEDSAMYFCASSGTGRNTGELFFGEGSRLTVL.

For the CDR3, the DNA is TGTGCCAGCAGCGTCTCGTCGGGCCGCTCTGGGGCCAACGTCCTGACTTTC. Translating it yields CASSVSSGRSGANVLTF. The chain combines TRBV9 with TRBJ2-6; D is uncertain. Between the trimmed V and J ends, which lost 2 bases and 0 bases, there was a span of 12 bases. Germline V gene data show CDR1 as SGDLS and CDR2 as YYNGEE. The CDR3 runs 17 residues.

J is TRBJ1-1 and V is TRBV7-7; maybe TRBD1 (6 bases). Trimming pared 5 bases from V and 4 bases from J, leaving 14 bases between. Per germline, CDR1 SSHAT and CDR2 FNYEAQ (reference sequence). CDR3 size: 14 residues. DNA of the CDR3: TGTGCCAGCAGCCCCCCGCAGGGGCCCACTGAAGCTTTCTTT. The encoded protein is CASSPPQGPTEAFF.

This clone was seen a handful of times. This chain uses TRBV28 with TRBJ1-6; 8 nucleotides line up with TRBD1. The germline V gene has CDR1 MDHEN and CDR2 SYDVKM. The CDR3 covers 14 residues. J was trimmed by 9 bases and V by 7 bases; bases with no gene match: 8. As DNA, the CDR3 is TGTGCCAGCACTCCGGGACAGGTTCCTTCACCCCTCCACTTT. Translating gives CASTPGQVPSPLHF.

The chain carries TRBV7-3 and TRBJ2-2; TRBD2 might be the D (5 bases). Germline CDR1 is SGHTA and CDR2 is FQGTGA. With 1 base removed from V and 6 bases from J, the gap between germline ends came to 9 bases. The CDR3 spans 14 residues. The CDR3 DNA reads TGTGCCAGCAGCTTAAGGTCGGGATCCGGGGAGCTGTTTTTT. It is translated as CASSLRSGSGELFF.

This chain uses TRBV5-1 with TRBJ2-1; 9 bases line up with TRBD2. Germline trimming cut 2 bases from V and 4 bases from J; bases unmatched to any gene: 4. This CDR3 spans 15 amino acids. Per germline, CDR1 SGHRS and CDR2 YFSETQ. CDR3 DNA: TGCGCCAGCAGCTTAGCGGGGGGAGAGTACAATGAGCAGTTCTTC. Translated, it gives CASSLAGGEYNEQFF.

This chain uses TRBV28 with TRBJ1-1, with D possibly being TRBD1 (6 bases). Germline V CDR1 and CDR2: MDHEN, SYDVKM. This CDR3 is built from 15 residues. The ends were cut back, 6 bases at V and 8 bases at J, with 22 bases in the middle. DNA of the CDR3: TGTGCCAGCAGCCTCAGAGGGGGACGGGCGCGGGAAGCTTTCTTT. Translated, it gives CASSLRGGRAREAFF.

The chain carries TRBV27 and TRBJ2-1; 11 bases align to TRBD1. The CDR3 has 14 residues. V dropped 7 bases and J dropped 10; count of bases not matched to a gene: 9. Per the germline V gene, CDR1 is MNHEY and CDR2 is SMNVEV (reference sequence). CDR3 sequence (DNA): TGTGCCAGCATCCTGGGACAGGGGGGCAGCGAGCAGTTCTTC. Amino acid sequence: CASILGQGGSEQFF.

The chain is built from TRBV6-5 and TRBJ2-5; the D gene is possibly TRBD1 (6 bases). V was cut by 3 bases and J by 4 bases, with 12 bases left in between. Germline CDR1 is MNHEY and CDR2 is SVGAGI. The CDR3 consists of 14 residues. Here the CDR3 DNA reads TGTGCCAGCAGTTATGCAGGGGCTCCAGAGACCCAGTACTTC. Residues: CASSYAGAPETQYF.

This clone was observed once. V usage is TRBV4-3 and J usage is TRBJ1-3; perhaps TRBD1 as D (6 bases). The V gene lost 4 bases and the J gene lost 0 bases, with 13 bases spanning the gap. CDR3 length: 16 amino acids. Germline V gene sequence: CDR1 LGHNA, CDR2 YSLEER. The CDR3 protein is CASSRGQRISGNTIYF. The CDR3 coding sequence is TGCGCCAGCAGCCGTGGACAGAGAATCTCTGGAAACACCATATATTTT.

This rearrangement joins TRBV7-9 to TRBJ2-3; D may correspond to TRBD1 or TRBD2 (6 bases each). This CDR3 has 17 amino acids. Looked up from germline, CDR1 is SEHNR and CDR2 is FQNEAQ (reference sequence). The V end lost 3 bases, the J end lost 1 base, and 17 bases lay between the germline ends. CDR3 nucleotide sequence: TGTGCCAGCAGCTTGGGGGGTACAGGGTTAGGCACAGATACGCAGTATTTT. It is translated as CASSLGGTGLGTDTQYF.

V usage is TRBV5-1 and J usage is TRBJ2-3; the match to TRBD1 covers 12 bases. The V segment lost 4 bases and the J segment 1 base; nucleotides outside the gene matches: 7. Germline values: CDR1 SGHRS, CDR2 YFSETQ. This CDR3 has 17 amino acids. DNA for the CDR3: TGCGCCAGCAGCCCGGCCGGGACAGGGGGCCGCACAGATACGCAGTATTTT. Protein: CASSPAGTGGRTDTQYF.

The chain recombines TRBV19 with TRBJ2-5; D gene uncertain. Germline V gene sequence: CDR1 LNHDA, CDR2 SQIVND (reference sequence). The CDR3 contains 14 residues. Trimming shortened V by 7 bases and J by 3 bases, and 15 bases separated the two germline ends. This CDR3 is CASNPHGQKETQYF. CDR3 nucleotide sequence: TGTGCCAGTAACCCTCACGGGCAGAAAGAGACCCAGTACTTC.

This chain uses TRBV29-1 with TRBJ2-7, with no clear D. The CDR3 is made up of 14 amino acids. V lost 6 bases and J lost 2, with 17 bases in between. Germline V CDR1 and CDR2: SQVTM, ANQGSEA. The CDR3 DNA reads TGCAGCGTGACACCGGGCCTTCACGCCTACGAGCAGTACTTC. Protein sequence: CSVTPGLHAYEQYF.

The J gene is TRBJ1-2, the V gene TRBV20-1; no clear D. This CDR3 has 11 residues. Deletions cut 6 bases from V and 2 bases from J, with 7 bases between. CDR1 is DFQATT and CDR2 is SNEGSKA in the germline V gene (reference sequence). The CDR3 here is CSARPNYGYTF. The DNA of the CDR3 is TGCAGTGCGAGACCCAACTATGGCTACACCTTC.

The chain joins TRBV4-3 to TRBJ2-7, with 7 bases that match TRBD2. CDR1 and CDR2 (germline): LGHNA, YSLEER. V lost 4 bases and J lost 6; bases outside the gene matches: 9. This CDR3 is 14 amino acids long. Here the CDR3 reads CASSLLGSGGEQYF. The CDR3 nucleotides read TGCGCCAGCAGCCTCCTAGGGTCGGGAGGCGAGCAGTACTTC.

This rearrangement joins TRBV25-1 to TRBJ1-2; D unresolved. The CDR3 loop spans 13 amino acids. Germline-derived CDR1 and CDR2 are MGHDK and SYGVNS. V lost 7 bases to trimming and J lost 6 bases, with 15 bases between them. The CDR3 loop reads CASNLSGRDGYTF. CDR3 in DNA: TGTGCCAGCAATTTATCGGGCAGAGATGGCTACACCTTC.

This rearrangement joins TRBV5-1 to TRBJ1-1, with 7 nucleotides matching TRBD1. The CDR3 extends over 12 amino acids. In germline, CDR1 is SGHRS, CDR2 YFSETQ. The ends lost 2 bases at V and 8 bases at J; junction bases unmatched: 3. CDR3: CASSLGDREAFF. CDR3 bases: TGCGCCAGCAGCTTAGGGGACAGAGAAGCTTTCTTT.

The gene calls are TRBV9 and TRBJ2-7, with TRBD2 as a possible D gene (7 bases). The CDR3 is 16 residues long. Trimming removed 0 bases at V and 2 bases at J, with 15 bases between. CDR1 is SGDLS, CDR2 YYNGEE, per germline. CDR3 protein: CASSVEGGGPPYEQYF. Here the CDR3 DNA reads TGTGCCAGCAGCGTAGAGGGGGGGGGACCTCCCTACGAGCAGTACTTC.

This chain joins TRBV7-2 and TRBJ1-3; D is undetermined. Germline V CDR1 and CDR2: SGHTA, FQGNSA. CDR3 size: 17 residues. Trimming removed 1 base at V and 0 bases at J, with 13 bases between. The CDR3 DNA follows: TGTGCCAGCAGCTTAGTCTTGGTCAGCTCCTCTGGAAACACCATATATTTT. Translation: CASSLVLVSSSGNTIYF.

The gene calls are TRBV30 and TRBJ2-2; D tentatively fits TRBD1 or TRBD2 (5 bases each). The CDR3 has 15 residues. Germline CDR1 and CDR2: GTSNPN and SVGIG (reference sequence). Deletions cut 7 bases from V and 5 bases from J, with 20 bases between. CDR3: CASSGRTGETGELFF. The CDR3 DNA follows: TGTGCCTCCTCGGGACGTACAGGAGAGACCGGGGAGCTGTTTTTT.

V usage is TRBV27 and J usage is TRBJ2-1; no definite D call. The CDR3 runs to 14 residues. The V end was cut by 6 bases, the J end by 8 bases, with 17 bases between. The germline V gene has CDR1 MNHEY and CDR2 SMNVEV (reference sequence). The CDR3 sequence is CASSLMGSSYEQFF. The DNA of the CDR3 is TGTGCCAGCAGCCTCATGGGGTCCAGCTATGAGCAGTTCTTC.

The chain is built from TRBV30 and TRBJ2-3; D is unclear. V was cut by 2 bases and J by 3 bases, with 6 bases left in between. The CDR3 length is 12 residues. Per the germline V gene, CDR1 is GTSNPN and CDR2 is SVGIG (reference sequence). CDR3 in amino acids: CAWSPGTDTQYF. For the CDR3, the DNA is TGTGCCTGGAGTCCCGGAACAGATACGCAGTATTTT.

The chain joins TRBV7-9 to TRBJ2-1; D might be TRBD1 (5 bases). Trimming removed 5 bases from V and 8 bases from J, with 10 bases in between. The CDR3 has 12 amino acids. CDR1 and CDR2 from the germline V gene are SEHNR and FQNEAQ (reference sequence). The CDR3 loop reads CASSPGQDEQFF. As DNA, the CDR3 is TGTGCCAGCAGCCCAGGGCAGGATGAGCAGTTCTTC.

This clone was seen more than once but under ten times. The V gene is TRBV7-6, the J gene TRBJ2-1, with TRBD1 matching 8 bases. CDR1 and CDR2 (germline): SGHVS, FNYEAQ. With V trimmed by 5 bases and J by 10 bases, 7 bases remained unmatched. The CDR3 runs to 13 residues. CDR3 coding DNA: TGTGCCAGCAGCCGCAGACAGGGGCCCGAGCAGTTCTTC. It is translated as CASSRRQGPEQFF.

This sequence joins TRBV5-4 and TRBJ2-5, with 9 bases matching TRBD1. V was clipped by 0 bases and J by 4 bases; unmatched bases: 4. The CDR3 totals 15 residues. The V gene's germline CDR1 is SGHNT and CDR2 YYREEE (reference sequence). CDR3 residues: CASSLGGTGPETQYF. The CDR3 DNA reads as TGTGCCAGCAGCTTGGGGGGGACAGGGCCAGAGACCCAGTACTTC.

This clone was seen only a few times. The chain carries TRBV2 and TRBJ1-1; D gene uncertain. V was cut by 7 bases and J by 3 bases, with 15 bases left in between. The CDR3 covers 14 residues. Germline CDR1 SNHLY, CDR2 FYNNEI. CDR3 coding DNA: TGTGCCAGCACCAAGACACCTCAGGACACTGAAGCTTTCTTT. This gives the protein CASTKTPQDTEAFF.

This chain joins TRBV28 and TRBJ2-3; 8 bases align to TRBD2. The V gene's germline CDR1 is MDHEN and CDR2 SYDVKM. V shed 7 bases, J shed 2 bases, and the junction held 5 bases outside the gene matches. The CDR3 consists of 14 residues. The CDR3 coding sequence is TGTGCCAGCACCTCGCGGGGGGACACAGATACGCAGTATTTT. Translating gives CASTSRGDTDTQYF.

CDR3 protein: CASSPGQGATYEQYF. The CDR3 region has the DNA TGCGCCAGCAGCCCAGGACAGGGAGCAACCTACGAGCAGTACTTC. The rearrangement uses TRBV4-3 and TRBJ2-7, with TRBD1 matching 8 bases. Germline CDR1 LGHNA, CDR2 YSLEER. The CDR3 consists of 15 residues. Trimming took 4 bases from V and 2 from J; bases not matched to a gene: 7.

The J gene is TRBJ2-6, the V gene TRBV5-1; TRBD2 might be the D (6 bases). Trimming pared 1 base from V and 0 bases from J, leaving 11 bases between. Germline loops: CDR1 SGHRS, CDR2 YFSETQ. The CDR3 totals 17 residues. The CDR3 reads CASSLMGGISGANVLTF. In DNA, the CDR3 is TGCGCCAGCAGCTTGATGGGGGGTATCTCTGGGGCCAACGTCCTGACTTTC.

The chain uses TRBV5-5 and TRBJ2-2; TRBD1 matches at 9 bases. Losses at the gene ends were 5 bases for V and 5 bases for J; bases not matched to a gene: 4. Germline V gene data show CDR1 as SGHKS and CDR2 as YYEKEE (reference sequence). This CDR3 is 14 amino acids long. The CDR3 protein is CASSTGTGTGELFF. In DNA, the CDR3 is TGTGCCAGCAGTACCGGGACAGGGACCGGGGAGCTGTTTTTT.